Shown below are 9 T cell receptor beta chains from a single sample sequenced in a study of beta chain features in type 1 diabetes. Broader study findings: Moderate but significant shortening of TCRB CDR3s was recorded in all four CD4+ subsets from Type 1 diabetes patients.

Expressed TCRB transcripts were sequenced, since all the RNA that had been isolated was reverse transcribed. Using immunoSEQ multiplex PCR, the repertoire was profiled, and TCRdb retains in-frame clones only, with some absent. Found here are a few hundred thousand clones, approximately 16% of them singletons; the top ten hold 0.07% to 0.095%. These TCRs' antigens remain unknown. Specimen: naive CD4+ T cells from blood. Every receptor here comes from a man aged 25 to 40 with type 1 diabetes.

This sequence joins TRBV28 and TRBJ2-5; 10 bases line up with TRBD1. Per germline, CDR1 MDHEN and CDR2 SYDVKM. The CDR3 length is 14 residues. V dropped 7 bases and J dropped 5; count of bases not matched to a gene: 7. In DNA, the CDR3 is TGTGCCAGCACCCGGGACAGGGGAACCGAGACCCAGTACTTC. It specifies CASTRDRGTETQYF.

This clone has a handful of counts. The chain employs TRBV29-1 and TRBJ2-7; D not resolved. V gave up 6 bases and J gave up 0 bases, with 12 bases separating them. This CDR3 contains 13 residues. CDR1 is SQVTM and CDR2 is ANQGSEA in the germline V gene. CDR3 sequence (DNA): TGCAGCGTGGCGACTCTTAACTCCTACGAGCAGTACTTC. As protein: CSVATLNSYEQYF.

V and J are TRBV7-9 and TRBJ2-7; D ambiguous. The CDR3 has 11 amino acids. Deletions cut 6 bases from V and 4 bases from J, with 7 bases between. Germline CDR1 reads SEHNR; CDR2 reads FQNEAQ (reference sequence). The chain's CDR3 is CASSQRYEQYF. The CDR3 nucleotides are TGTGCCAGCAGTCAACGATACGAGCAGTACTTC.

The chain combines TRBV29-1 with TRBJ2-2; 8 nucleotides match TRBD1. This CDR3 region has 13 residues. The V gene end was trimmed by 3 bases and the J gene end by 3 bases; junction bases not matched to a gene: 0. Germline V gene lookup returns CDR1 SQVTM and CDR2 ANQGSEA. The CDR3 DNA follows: TGCAGCGTTGACAGGGGGCACACCGGGGAGCTGTTTTTT. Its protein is CSVDRGHTGELFF.

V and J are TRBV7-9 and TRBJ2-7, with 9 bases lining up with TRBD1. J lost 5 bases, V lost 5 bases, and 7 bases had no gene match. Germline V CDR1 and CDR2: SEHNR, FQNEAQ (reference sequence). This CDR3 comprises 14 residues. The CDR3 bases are TGTGCCAGCAGCAGGGGACAGGGAAACGACGAGCAGTACTTC. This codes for CASSRGQGNDEQYF.

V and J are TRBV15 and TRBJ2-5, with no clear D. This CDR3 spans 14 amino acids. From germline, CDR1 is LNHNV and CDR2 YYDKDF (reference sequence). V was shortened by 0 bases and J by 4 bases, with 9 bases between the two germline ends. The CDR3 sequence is CATSRDRPLETQYF. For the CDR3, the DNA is TGTGCCACCAGCAGAGATCGACCGTTAGAGACCCAGTACTTC.

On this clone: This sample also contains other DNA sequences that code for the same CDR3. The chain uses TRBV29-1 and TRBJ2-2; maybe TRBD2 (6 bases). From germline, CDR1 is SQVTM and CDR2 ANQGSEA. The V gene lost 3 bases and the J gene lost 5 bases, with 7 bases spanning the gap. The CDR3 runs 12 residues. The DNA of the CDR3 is TGCAGCGTTGATCGGGGGACCGGGGAGCTGTTTTTT. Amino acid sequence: CSVDRGTGELFF.

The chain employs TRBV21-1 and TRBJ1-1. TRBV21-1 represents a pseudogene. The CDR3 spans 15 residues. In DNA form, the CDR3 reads TGTGCCAGCACCCACTCGAAGGGGGGTGGTTGGGAAGCTTTCTTT. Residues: CASTHSKGGGWEAFF.

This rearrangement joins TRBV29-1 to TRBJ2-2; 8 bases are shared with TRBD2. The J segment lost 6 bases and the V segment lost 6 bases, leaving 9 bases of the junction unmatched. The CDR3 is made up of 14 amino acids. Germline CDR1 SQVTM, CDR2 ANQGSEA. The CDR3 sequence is CSVRDIAGSGELFF. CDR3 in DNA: TGCAGCGTCCGGGACATAGCGGGATCCGGGGAGCTGTTTTTT.